This T cell receptor beta chain was found in a study of T cell clones after liver transplantation. Study context: Samples came pre-transplant, pre-randomization before withdrawal, and post-randomization after withdrawal ended.

Deletions cut 9 bases from V and 5 bases from J, with 16 bases between. Germline CDR1 SNHLY, CDR2 FYNNEI. The CDR3 consists of 13 residues. Method: immunoSEQ multiplex PCR; TCRdb's copy keeps in-frame clones and lacks some. Found here are roughly 19,000 clones, 75% to 80% of them singletons; the top ten hold roughly 35%. Note on this clone: The antigen remains unidentified.

Study-level results: Post-transplant time points were not standardized, so conclusions are preliminary.

The sample consisted of CD8+ T cells from blood, taken roughly 55 months after liver transplant. V and J are TRBV2 and TRBJ1-2, with D possibly being TRBD1 (5 bases). The clonotype originates from a human patient who received a liver transplant. Some T cells may trace back to the graft donor. CDR3 region: CARTDRTTYGYTF. The CDR3 DNA follows: TGTGCCAGGACAGACAGAACCACATATGGCTACACCTTC.